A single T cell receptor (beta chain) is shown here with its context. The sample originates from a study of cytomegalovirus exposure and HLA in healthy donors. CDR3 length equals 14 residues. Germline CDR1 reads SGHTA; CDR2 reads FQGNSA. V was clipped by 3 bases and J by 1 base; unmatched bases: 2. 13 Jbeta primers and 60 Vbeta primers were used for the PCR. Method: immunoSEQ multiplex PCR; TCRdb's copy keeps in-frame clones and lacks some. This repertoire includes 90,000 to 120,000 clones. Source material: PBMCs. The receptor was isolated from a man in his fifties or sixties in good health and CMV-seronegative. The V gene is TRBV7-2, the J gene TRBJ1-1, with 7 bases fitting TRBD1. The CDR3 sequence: CASSFWDRNTEAFF. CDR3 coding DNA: TGTGCCAGCAGCTTTTGGGACAGGAACACTGAAGCTTTCTTT.